This TCR beta chain was identified in a study of T cells in Graves' hyperthyroidism and ophthalmopathy. Study results and caveats: Also found in blood were most expanded thyroid clonotypes above 0.001.

Trimming removed 4 bases at V and 5 bases at J, with 15 bases between. Germline loops: CDR1 SQVTM, CDR2 ANQGSEA. The CDR3 consists of 14 residues. Hyperthyroidism of Graves' type that showed no ophthalmopathy progression within 18 months was stable. Based on clinical symptoms, serum thyroxine and TRAb, thyroid ultrasound and orbital computed tomography, diagnoses were reached. Amplified TCR beta CDR3 regions derived from RNA transcripts. HTBI primers drove first-round RT-PCR of the TCR CDR3. A single record per CDR3 protein comes from TCRdb applying MiXCR to the multiplex PCR reads. The data hold over 650,000 distinct CDR3 sequences, with roughly 15% observed a single time. Comments on this clonotype: Its specificity is not known.

Sequencing used blood. The sequence was obtained from a man between 18 and 29 years old with Graves' hyperthyroidism. The V gene is TRBV29-1, the J gene TRBJ1-5, with a tentative D call TRBD1 (6 bases). The DNA of the CDR3 is TGCAGCGTTGCAGTCGGGGGCGCGTATCAGCCCCAGCATTTT. Translating it yields CSVAVGGAYQPQHF.